The sequence of this TCR beta chain was determined in a study of beta chain features in type 1 diabetes. This clone was counted a few times. Every isolated RNA sample was fully reverse transcribed, so sequencing captured expressed TCRB transcripts. The protocol was immunoSEQ multiplex PCR, while the TCRdb copy is restricted to in-frame clones and leaves out a portion. Here the sample spans 680,000 or so clones, 15% to 18% being singletons. The V and J ends lost 2 bases and 4 bases respectively, with 3 bases between them. This CDR3 comprises 11 residues. Looked up from germline, CDR1 is GTSNPN and CDR2 is SVGIG (reference sequence).

The chain couples TRBV30 to TRBJ2-1; D call uncertain. This receptor was identified in a young man in good health. The sequencing sample was made of naive CD4+ T cells from blood. The DNA of the CDR3 is TGTGCCTGGAGTATATACAATGAGCAGTTCTTC. Protein product: CAWSIYNEQFF. Variable domain in full (rest from reference TRBV30 and TRBJ2-1): SQTIHQWPATLVQPVGSPLSLECTVEGTSNPNLYWYRQAAGRGLQLLFYSVGIGQISSEVPQNLSASRPQDRQFILSSKKLLLSDSGFYLCAWSIYNEQFFGPGTRLTVL.